This TCR beta chain was captured by sequencing in a study of radiotherapy plus CTLA-4 blockade in lung cancer. The assay was immunoSEQ multiplex PCR, and TCRdb's table has in-frame clones only and misses some. The sample has nearly 15,000 clones; 72% are singletons. The CDR3 is 16 residues long. V gave up 0 bases and J gave up 5 bases; unmatched junction bases: 8. CDR1 and CDR2 from the germline V gene are SGHRS and YFSETQ. The sequence was obtained from a human donor with non-small cell lung cancer whose response to radiotherapy plus ipilimumab could not be evaluated. V gene TRBV5-1 combines with J gene TRBJ2-1; 7 bases match TRBD1. This specimen was peripheral blood, taken from a patient treated with radiotherapy plus ipilimumab. In DNA, the CDR3 is TGCGCCAGCAGCTTGGGTGACAGGGTCTGGGACAATGAGCAGTTCTTC. It is translated as CASSLGDRVWDNEQFF.